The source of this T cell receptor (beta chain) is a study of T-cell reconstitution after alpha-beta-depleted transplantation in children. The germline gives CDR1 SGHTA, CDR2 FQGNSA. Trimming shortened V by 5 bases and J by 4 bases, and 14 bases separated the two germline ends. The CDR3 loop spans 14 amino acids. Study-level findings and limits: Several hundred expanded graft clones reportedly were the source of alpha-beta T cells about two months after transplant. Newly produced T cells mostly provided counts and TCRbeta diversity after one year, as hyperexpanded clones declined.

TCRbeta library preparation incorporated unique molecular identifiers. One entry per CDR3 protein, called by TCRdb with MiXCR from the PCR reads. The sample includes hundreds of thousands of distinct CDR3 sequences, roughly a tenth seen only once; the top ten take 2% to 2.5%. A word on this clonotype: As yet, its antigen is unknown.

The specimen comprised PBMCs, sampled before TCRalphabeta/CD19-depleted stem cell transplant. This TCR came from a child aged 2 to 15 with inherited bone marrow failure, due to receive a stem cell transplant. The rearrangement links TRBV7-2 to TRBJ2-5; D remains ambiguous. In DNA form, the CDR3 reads TGTGCCAGCAGCCTATCGTCCCAGGCAGAGACCCAGTACTTC. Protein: CASSLSSQAETQYF.